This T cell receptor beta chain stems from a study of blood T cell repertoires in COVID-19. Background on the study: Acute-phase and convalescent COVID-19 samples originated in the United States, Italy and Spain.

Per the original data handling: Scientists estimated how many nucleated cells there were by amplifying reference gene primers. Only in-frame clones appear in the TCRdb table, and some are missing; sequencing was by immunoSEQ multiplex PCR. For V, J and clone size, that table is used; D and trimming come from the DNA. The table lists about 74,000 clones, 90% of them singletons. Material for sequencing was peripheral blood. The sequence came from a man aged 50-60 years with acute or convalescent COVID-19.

The DNA of the CDR3 is TGTGCCAGCAGCTTAACCACAGGGAAGATCTCTGGGGCCAACGTCCTGACTTTC. Amino acids: CASSLTTGKISGANVLTF. The rearrangement joins TRBV7-9 to TRBJ2-6; D is perhaps TRBD1 (6 bases). Germline assignment: CDR1 SEHNR and CDR2 FQNEAQ (reference sequence). This CDR3 region has 18 residues. V was clipped by 2 bases and J by 0 bases, with 14 bases between them.